One and the same sample provided the 26 T cell receptor beta chains below, sequenced in a study of radiotherapy plus CTLA-4 blockade in lung cancer. Data came from immunoSEQ multiplex PCR; TCRdb stores just in-frame clones and leaves some out. The sample yields approximately 80,000 clones, around 78% seen once. The sample here was peripheral blood, taken from a patient treated with radiotherapy plus ipilimumab. The receptors here all came from a human donor with non-small cell lung cancer whose response to radiotherapy plus ipilimumab could not be evaluated. Some clones in this sample may be carry-over from other donors' samples.

The genes are TRBV28 and TRBJ1-4; the match to TRBD1 covers 7 bases. The CDR3 length is 13 residues. Germline-derived CDR1 and CDR2 are MDHEN and SYDVKM. Germline trimming cut 7 bases from V and 8 bases from J; bases unmatched to any gene: 7. Written as DNA, the CDR3 is TGTGCCAGCAATAGGTCAGGGGGAGAAAAACTGTTTTTT. Protein sequence: CASNRSGGEKLFF. Drawing the rest from reference TRBV28 and TRBJ1-4, the complete variable domain is DVKVTQSSRYLVKRTGEKVFLECVQDMDHENMFWYRQDPGLGLRLIYFSYDVKMKEKGDIPEGYSVSREKKERFSLILESASTNQTSMYLCASNRSGGEKLFFGSGTQLSVL.

The chain joins TRBV4-2 to TRBJ2-7; tentatively, D is TRBD1 (5 bases). V was clipped by 0 bases and J by 3 bases, with 12 bases between them. This CDR3 region has 15 residues. In germline, CDR1 is LGHNA, CDR2 YNFKEQ. The CDR3 DNA follows: TGTGCCAGCAGCCAAGATAAGGGGATCAACTACGAGCAGTACTTC. This codes for CASSQDKGINYEQYF.

This chain connects TRBV25-1 to TRBJ1-5; 9 bases are shared with TRBD1. Germline V lookup: CDR1 MGHDK, CDR2 SYGVNS. V gave up 2 bases and J gave up 3 bases; unmatched junction bases: 2. The CDR3 has 15 residues. Here the CDR3 reads CASSEGQGYNQPQHF. CDR3 bases: TGTGCCAGCAGTGAAGGACAGGGGTACAATCAGCCCCAGCATTTT.

This clone appeared once. The chain has TRBV5-4 and TRBJ2-3; 10 bases align to TRBD2. J was trimmed by 1 base and V by 5 bases; bases with no gene match: 13. Germline CDR1 reads SGHNT; CDR2 reads YYREEE (reference sequence). The CDR3 covers 18 residues. DNA of the CDR3: TGTGCCAGCAGGAGTACTAGCGGGGCTACCCTCGGCACAGATACGCAGTATTTT. The encoded protein is CASRSTSGATLGTDTQYF.

V is TRBV6-1 and J is TRBJ1-1; D is unresolved. V shed 4 bases and J shed 8 bases, with 11 bases lying between them. The CDR3 consists of 12 residues. CDR1 is MNHNS and CDR2 is SASEGT in the germline V gene. CDR3: CASSASVSEAFF. The CDR3, as DNA: TGTGCCAGCAGTGCTTCTGTGTCCGAAGCTTTCTTT.

In its sample, this clone was seen once. The gene calls are TRBV10-2 and TRBJ2-7; TRBD2 matches at 12 bases. Germline-derived CDR1 and CDR2 are WSHSY and SAAADI. The CDR3 is 14 amino acids. With 8 bases clipped from V and 3 bases from J, the junction kept 5 bases outside the gene matches. The CDR3 loop reads CASWGLAGDYEQYF. The CDR3, as DNA: TGCGCCAGCTGGGGACTAGCGGGCGACTACGAGCAGTACTTC.

The chain combines TRBV10-3 with TRBJ1-2; D not resolved. The CDR3 runs 13 residues. CDR1 and CDR2 (germline): ENHRY, SYGVKD. V dropped 3 bases and J dropped 2 bases, with 7 bases sitting between them. CDR3 protein: CAISDSPNYGYTF. The CDR3 nucleotides read TGTGCCATCAGTGATTCCCCGAACTATGGCTACACCTTC.

J is TRBJ2-7 and V is TRBV11-1; 7 nucleotides agree with TRBD1. The CDR3 loop spans 15 amino acids. The germline V gene encodes CDR1 SGHAT and CDR2 FQDESV (reference sequence). V gave up 5 bases and J gave up 0 bases; unmatched junction bases: 7. The CDR3 DNA reads as TGTGCCAGCAGCCAAACACAGGGGAACTCCTACGAGCAGTACTTC. This encodes CASSQTQGNSYEQYF.

This chain connects TRBV6-5 to TRBJ1-4; 11 bases agree with TRBD1. Germline V CDR1 and CDR2: MNHEY, SVGAGI. There are 15 residues in the CDR3. V lost 7 bases to trimming and J lost 15 bases; unmatched junction nucleotides: 16. This chain's CDR3 is CASKATTSGQGDLFF. DNA for the CDR3: TGTGCCAGCAAAGCAACAACGTCGGGACAGGGGGATTTGTTTTTT.

The J gene is TRBJ2-3, the V gene TRBV5-1; unclear D gene. This CDR3 contains 14 residues. The germline V gene has CDR1 SGHRS and CDR2 YFSETQ. The V end lost 1 base, the J end lost 3 bases, and 9 bases lay between the germline ends. The CDR3 reads CASSLSTSTDTQYF. Here the CDR3 DNA reads TGCGCCAGCAGCTTGTCTACCTCTACAGATACGCAGTATTTT.

This chain connects TRBV5-1 to TRBJ2-5; TRBD1 matches 8 bases. Germline V gene sequence: CDR1 SGHRS, CDR2 YFSETQ. This CDR3 contains 13 residues. The V segment lost 5 bases and the J segment 6 bases; nucleotides outside the gene matches: 6. In DNA form, the CDR3 reads TGCGCCAGCAGTCGCGACAGGGGACAGACCCAGTACTTC. Its protein is CASSRDRGQTQYF.

V usage is TRBV6-6 and J usage is TRBJ1-5; possible D gene TRBD1, 5 bases. Germline V gene sequence: CDR1 MNHNY, CDR2 SVGAGI (reference sequence). The length of the CDR3 is 15 residues. V was shortened by 8 bases and J by 0 bases, with 14 bases between the two germline ends. The CDR3 region has the DNA TGTGCCAGCTTTGGGGCAGCTTATAGCAATCAGCCCCAGCATTTT. The encoded protein is CASFGAAYSNQPQHF.

V usage is TRBV2 and J usage is TRBJ2-7; tentative D call: TRBD2 (5 bases). Germline V gene lookup returns CDR1 SNHLY and CDR2 FYNNEI. V was clipped by 3 bases and J by 10 bases, with 13 bases between them. The CDR3 totals 12 residues. CDR3 in amino acids: CASSERVSLQYF. CDR3 in DNA: TGTGCCAGCAGTGAGCGGGTGTCATTACAGTACTTC.

The chain has TRBV7-9 and TRBJ2-7; 9 bases fit TRBD1. This CDR3 region has 16 residues. Per the germline V gene, CDR1 is SEHNR and CDR2 is FQNEAQ (reference sequence). Losses at the gene ends were 5 bases for V and 0 bases for J; bases not matched to a gene: 8. The CDR3 nucleotides are TGTGCCAGCAGCGGAACCGGACAGGGGTACTCCTACGAGCAGTACTTC. Translating gives CASSGTGQGYSYEQYF.

This clone showed up just a few times. The chain is built from TRBV6-5 and TRBJ1-3, with 7 bases aligning to TRBD1. The junction had 6 bases not matched to a gene; V was cut back by 3 bases and J by 4 bases. Germline CDR1 is MNHEY and CDR2 is SVGAGI. This CDR3 spans 15 amino acids. The CDR3 sequence: CASSYDREVGNTIYF. DNA of the CDR3: TGTGCCAGCAGTTATGACAGGGAGGTCGGAAACACCATATATTTT.

The chain combines TRBV5-1 with TRBJ2-3; TRBD1 matches at 9 bases. The CDR3 has 13 amino acids. Trimming at V came to 6 bases and at J to 6 bases, leaving 5 bases not matched to a gene. Per germline, CDR1 SGHRS and CDR2 YFSETQ. The CDR3 region is CASTIQGADTQYF. The CDR3 nucleotides read TGCGCCAGCACAATACAGGGGGCCGATACGCAGTATTTT.

The chain uses TRBV9 and TRBJ1-2; 7 bases are shared with TRBD1. This CDR3 has 14 amino acids. Germline V CDR1 and CDR2: SGDLS, YYNGEE. Unmatched junction bases numbered 8, after V lost 4 bases and J lost 5 bases. CDR3 sequence (DNA): TGTGCCAGCAGCTCAAGGACAGGTGGTTATGGCTACACCTTC. It translates to CASSSRTGGYGYTF.

This clone was recorded a few times. The sample holds other DNA sequences that translate to the same CDR3. The chain uses TRBV5-1 and TRBJ1-1; D possibly corresponds to TRBD1 (5 bases). This CDR3 has 14 residues. Germline loops: CDR1 SGHRS, CDR2 YFSETQ. Trimming removed 0 bases from V and 3 bases from J, with 9 bases in between. CDR3 DNA: TGCGCCAGCAGCTTGGTAACGGGGGACACTGAAGCTTTCTTT. Its protein product is CASSLVTGDTEAFF. Complete variable domain (other parts from reference TRBV5-1 and TRBJ1-1): KAGVTQTPRYLIKTRGQQVTLSCSPISGHRSVSWYQQTPGQGLQFLFEYFSETQRNKGNFPGRFSGRQFSNSRSEMNVSTLELGDSALYLCASSLVTGDTEAFFGQGTRLTVV.

This clone was picked up one time. This sequence joins TRBV2 and TRBJ2-6; tentatively, D is TRBD1 (6 bases). The V end was cut by 5 bases, the J end by 1 base, with 15 bases between. This CDR3 is built from 17 residues. The germline gives CDR1 SNHLY, CDR2 FYNNEI. The CDR3, as DNA: TGTGCCAGCAGTCTGGACAGCTACTCATCTGGGGCCAACGTCCTGACTTTC. It specifies CASSLDSYSSGANVLTF.

The rearrangement uses TRBV5-1 and TRBJ1-3; 7 bases match TRBD1. J was trimmed by 1 base and V by 4 bases; bases with no gene match: 5. This CDR3 is 15 amino acids long. Germline CDR1 SGHRS, CDR2 YFSETQ. The CDR3 protein is CASSEQQGSGNTIYF. The DNA for the CDR3 is TGCGCCAGCAGCGAGCAACAGGGGTCTGGAAACACCATATATTTT. The whole variable domain, filled in from reference TRBV5-1 and TRBJ1-3, reads KAGVTQTPRYLIKTRGQQVTLSCSPISGHRSVSWYQQTPGQGLQFLFEYFSETQRNKGNFPGRFSGRQFSNSRSEMNVSTLELGDSALYLCASSEQQGSGNTIYFGEGSWLTVV.

This chain's CDR3 is CASSLGAGGHYGYTF. The CDR3 bases are TGTGCCAGCAGCTTAGGTGCAGGGGGCCACTATGGCTACACCTTC. V is TRBV11-2 and J is TRBJ1-2; 8 bases are a match to TRBD1. The germline V gene encodes CDR1 SGHAT and CDR2 FQNNGV. V was pared by 1 base and J by 3 bases, with 4 bases of the junction left unmatched. The CDR3 has 15 residues.

This chain connects TRBV6-6 to TRBJ1-2, with 9 positions matching TRBD1. The length of the CDR3 is 13 residues. Germline V gives CDR1 MNHNY, CDR2 SVGAGI (reference sequence). V was clipped by 7 bases and J by 8 bases; unmatched bases: 8. The CDR3 DNA sequence: TGTGCCAGCATTCCTACAGGGGGCGAGGGCTACACCTTC. This translates into CASIPTGGEGYTF.

The chain carries TRBV10-3 and TRBJ1-6, with D possibly being TRBD1 (6 bases). Germline V lookup: CDR1 ENHRY, CDR2 SYGVKD. The CDR3 has 14 amino acids. Trimming removed 2 bases at V and 10 bases at J, with 12 bases between. The chain's CDR3 is CAISEVRGGSPLHF. The DNA of the CDR3 is TGTGCCATCAGTGAGGTTAGGGGGGGCTCACCCCTCCACTTT.

Only a few counts were recorded for this clone. The chain employs TRBV28 and TRBJ2-1, with 7 bases matching TRBD1. Germline V gene data show CDR1 as MDHEN and CDR2 as SYDVKM. This CDR3 has 14 residues. V lost 2 bases and J lost 7; bases outside the gene matches: 5. The CDR3 protein is CASSLGTGANEQFF. Written as DNA, the CDR3 is TGTGCCAGCAGTTTAGGAACAGGGGCTAATGAGCAGTTCTTC. The full variable domain, in which reference TRBV28 and TRBJ2-1 provide the parts outside the CDR3, is DVKVTQSSRYLVKRTGEKVFLECVQDMDHENMFWYRQDPGLGLRLIYFSYDVKMKEKGDIPEGYSVSREKKERFSLILESASTNQTSMYLCASSLGTGANEQFFGPGTRLTVL.

The chain links TRBV5-6 to TRBJ1-5, with D tentatively TRBD1 (5 bases). Germline CDR1 SGHDT, CDR2 YYEEEE. Trimming left V 4 bases short and J 0 bases short, with 8 bases between. The CDR3 spans 14 residues. CDR3 DNA sequence: TGTGCCAGCAGCGCCAGGGTTAGCAATCAGCCCCAGCATTTT. Protein product: CASSARVSNQPQHF.

The chain links TRBV30 to TRBJ2-1; 8 bases line up with TRBD2. With 1 base clipped from V and 14 bases from J, the junction kept 13 bases outside the gene matches. In germline, CDR1 is GTSNPN, CDR2 SVGIG (reference sequence). CDR3 length: 14 residues. The CDR3 reads CAWSALAGTSREFF. The CDR3 DNA reads as TGTGCCTGGAGTGCCTTAGCGGGGACCTCGCGGGAGTTCTTC. Together with reference TRBV30 and TRBJ2-1, the CDR3 gives the full variable domain: SQTIHQWPATLVQPVGSPLSLECTVEGTSNPNLYWYRQAAGRGLQLLFYSVGIGQISSEVPQNLSASRPQDRQFILSSKKLLLSDSGFYLCAWSALAGTSREFFGPGTRLTVL.